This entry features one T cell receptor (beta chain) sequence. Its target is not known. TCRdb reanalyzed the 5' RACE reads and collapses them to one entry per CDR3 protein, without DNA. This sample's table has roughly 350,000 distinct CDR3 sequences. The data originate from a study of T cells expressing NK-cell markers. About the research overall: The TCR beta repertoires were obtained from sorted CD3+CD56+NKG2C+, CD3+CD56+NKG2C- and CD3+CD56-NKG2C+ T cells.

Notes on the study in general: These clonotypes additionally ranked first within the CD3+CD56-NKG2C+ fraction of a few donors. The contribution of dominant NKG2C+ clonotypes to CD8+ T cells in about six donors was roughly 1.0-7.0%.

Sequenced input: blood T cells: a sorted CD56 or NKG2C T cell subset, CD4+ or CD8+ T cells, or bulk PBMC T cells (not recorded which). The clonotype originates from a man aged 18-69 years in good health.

CDR3 sequence reads: CASSLTGGGTYNEQFF. V is TRBV5-1 and J is TRBJ2-1; lacking DNA, the TRBD1 call made by TCRdb goes unchecked. The CDR3 totals 16 residues. Per the germline V gene, CDR1 is SGHRS and CDR2 is YFSETQ.